Below, 11 T cell receptor beta chains from the same sample are listed, as sequenced in a study of neoadjuvant nivolumab and ipilimumab in lung cancer. The repertoire was sequenced with immunoSEQ multiplex PCR; TCRdb's copy has only in-frame clones and lacks some. The table includes thousands of clones, approximately 80% detected once. The specimen was tumor tissue, collected after neoadjuvant nivolumab, alone or with ipilimumab, at or shortly before surgery. These receptors all stem from an adult with non-small cell lung cancer.

The V call is TRBV5-5, the J call TRBJ2-1; D call uncertain. This CDR3 region has 15 residues. Germline-derived CDR1 and CDR2 are SGHKS and YYEKEE (reference sequence). V lost 4 bases and J lost 3, with 14 bases in between. The chain's CDR3 is CASSPHLGFYNEQFF. CDR3 coding DNA: TGTGCCAGCAGCCCCCACCTCGGGTTCTACAATGAGCAGTTCTTC. Based on the CDR3 plus reference TRBV5-5 and TRBJ2-1, the full variable domain is DAGVTQSPTHLIKTRGQQVTLRCSPISGHKSVSWYQQVLGQGPQFIFQYYEKEERGRGNFPDRFSARQFPNYSSELNVNALLLGDSALYLCASSPHLGFYNEQFFGPGTRLTVL.

This sequence joins TRBV4-1 and TRBJ1-4; D not certain. V lost 0 bases, J lost 10 bases, and 18 bases lay in between. The CDR3 has 16 amino acids. CDR1 MGHRA and CDR2 YSYEKL come from the germline V gene. For the CDR3, the DNA is TGCGCCAGCAGCCAAGAGAGGTTGGGAGGGCTCGGAAAACTGTTTTTT. It is translated as CASSQERLGGLGKLFF.

V and J are TRBV7-2 and TRBJ2-5; TRBD2 matches at 9 bases. Germline CDR1 reads SGHTA; CDR2 reads FQGNSA. Trimming at V came to 5 bases and at J to 1 base, leaving 5 bases not matched to a gene. This CDR3 region has 15 residues. The CDR3 here is CASSRSGSLQETQYF. Here the CDR3 DNA reads TGTGCCAGCAGCCGTAGCGGGAGCCTCCAAGAGACCCAGTACTTC.

The rearrangement joins TRBV10-1 to TRBJ2-7, with 8 bases identical to TRBD1. Germline lookup yields CDR1 WNHNN and CDR2 SYGVQD (reference sequence). This CDR3 region has 13 residues. The J segment lost 4 bases and the V segment lost 2 bases, leaving 1 base of the junction unmatched. This chain's CDR3 is CASSERQGYEQYF. The CDR3 region has the DNA TGCGCCAGCAGTGAGAGACAGGGGTACGAGCAGTACTTC.

This clone was seen more than once but under ten times. This chain connects TRBV18 to TRBJ2-7, with TRBD1 matching 7 bases. V lost 2 bases, J lost 3 bases, and 4 bases stayed unmatched. This CDR3 is built from 14 residues. Looked up from germline, CDR1 is KGHSH and CDR2 is LQKENI. This CDR3 is CASSPDRDVYEQYF. The CDR3 nucleotides read TGTGCCAGCTCACCAGACAGGGATGTCTACGAGCAGTACTTC.

CDR3 coding DNA: TGTGCCAGCAGTCCAATCCAGGAGGGAGGTAGCACAGATACGCAGTATTTT. This codes for CASSPIQEGGSTDTQYF. This chain connects TRBV27 to TRBJ2-3; the D gene is possibly TRBD2 (6 bases). Trimming removed 5 bases from V and 0 bases from J, with 18 bases in between. Germline V lookup: CDR1 MNHEY, CDR2 SMNVEV (reference sequence). The CDR3 loop spans 17 amino acids.

The chain combines TRBV6-6 with TRBJ1-1; a possible D gene is TRBD1 (6 bases). CDR3 length equals 14 residues. Germline assignment: CDR1 MNHNY and CDR2 SVGAGI (reference sequence). V lost 2 bases and J 5 bases, leaving 12 bases between the germline ends. This CDR3 reads CASSYALGGTEAFF. The CDR3 coding sequence is TGTGCCAGCAGTTACGCCCTAGGGGGGACTGAAGCTTTCTTT.

The genes are TRBV5-1 and TRBJ2-1; no definite D call. Germline values: CDR1 SGHRS, CDR2 YFSETQ. There are 13 residues in the CDR3. V was trimmed by 4 bases and J by 9 bases, leaving 14 bases between them. The CDR3 protein is CASSPDVFVEQFF. CDR3 DNA: TGCGCCAGCAGCCCGGACGTTTTTGTTGAGCAGTTCTTC.

The chain couples TRBV11-3 to TRBJ2-7; perhaps TRBD2 as D (5 bases). The germline V gene encodes CDR1 SGHNT and CDR2 YENEEA. The CDR3 has 13 amino acids. Trimming cost V 4 bases and J 0 bases, with 7 bases left between them. The CDR3 reads CASSSGSSYEQYF. The DNA of the CDR3 is TGTGCCAGCAGCTCGGGGAGCTCCTACGAGCAGTACTTC.

The V call is TRBV20-1, the J call TRBJ1-1, with D unclear. V was cut by 7 bases and J by 1 base, with 7 bases left in between. The V gene's germline CDR1 is DFQATT and CDR2 SNEGSKA (reference sequence). This CDR3 is 11 amino acids long. The CDR3 coding sequence is TGCAGTGTGGTGGGGAACACTGAAGCTTTCTTT. Its translation is CSVVGNTEAFF.

In its sample, this clone was seen a few times. This chain uses TRBV2 with TRBJ1-1; 7 nucleotides align to TRBD1. CDR1 is SNHLY and CDR2 is FYNNEI in the germline V gene. The trim removed 5 bases at V and 4 bases at J, leaving 7 bases unmatched. There are 14 residues in the CDR3. CDR3 nucleotides: TGTGCCAGCAGTTCAGGGGGAAAAAGCACTGAAGCTTTCTTT. Translating gives CASSSGGKSTEAFF.